The 25 T cell receptor beta chains in this list originate from one sample, sequenced in a study of blood T cell repertoires in COVID-19 (dated by TCRdb to about 2020). To prepare the library, the immunoSEQ multiplex PCR assay was applied. The clones in this table, taken by TCRdb from immuneACCESS, are in-frame only. Not every clone is retained; where verified, under half of the shortfall comes from an unresolved V gene, and the cause of the rest is unknown. This sample comprises tens of thousands of clones, about 80% of them detected only once. The ten largest clones represent about 30% of the sample. The material sequenced was peripheral blood. The receptor set was obtained from a man in his 70s with acute or convalescent COVID-19.

This chain connects TRBV5-1 to TRBJ1-2, with D maybe TRBD1 (5 bases). CDR1 SGHRS and CDR2 YFSETQ come from the germline V gene. The CDR3 is made up of 14 amino acids. Trimming left V 4 bases short and J 1 base short, with 11 bases between. The CDR3 sequence is CASSPPTDNYGYTF. The CDR3, as DNA: TGCGCCAGCAGCCCCCCGACAGATAACTATGGCTACACCTTC.

The chain combines TRBV7-6 with TRBJ1-4; TRBD1 aligns across 9 bases. Trimming cost V 5 bases and J 8 bases; bases outside gene matches: 9. CDR1 SGHVS and CDR2 FNYEAQ come from the germline V gene. This CDR3 contains 15 residues. The DNA of the CDR3 is TGTGCCAGCAGCCCACGACAGGGGGTGGCAGAAAAACTGTTTTTT. Encoded protein: CASSPRQGVAEKLFF. The full variable domain, in which reference TRBV7-6 and TRBJ1-4 provide the parts outside the CDR3, is GAGVSQSPRYKVTKRGQDVALRCDPISGHVSLYWYRQALGQGPEFLTYFNYEAQQDKSGLPNDRFSAERPEGSISTLTIQRTEQRDSAMYRCASSPRQGVAEKLFFGSGTQLSVL.

CDR3 region: CASSLIMPGSDKNIQYF. The CDR3 region has the DNA TGTGCCAGCAGCCTAATAATGCCCGGGTCGGACAAAAACATTCAGTACTTC. The chain uses TRBV3-1 (or the pseudogene TRBV3-2) and TRBJ2-4; no firm D call. The V and J ends lost 4 bases and 3 bases respectively, with 19 bases between them. CDR3 length equals 17 residues. The germline V gene encodes CDR1 LGHDT and CDR2 YNNKEL (reference sequence).

This clone was recorded a few times. The J gene is TRBJ1-2, the V gene TRBV9, with D unclear. The CDR3 is made up of 16 amino acids. V was pared by 0 bases and J by 0 bases, with 12 bases between. Germline V gene sequence: CDR1 SGDLS, CDR2 YYNGEE. The CDR3 sequence: CASSVAGQEANYGYTF. As DNA, the CDR3 is TGTGCCAGCAGCGTAGCTGGCCAGGAGGCTAACTATGGCTACACCTTC.

J is TRBJ2-1 and V is TRBV28; 10 bases map to TRBD1. V lost 3 bases and J lost 4; bases outside the gene matches: 6. The CDR3 contains 16 residues. CDR1 and CDR2 from the germline V gene are MDHEN and SYDVKM. The CDR3 nucleotides are TGTGCCAGCAGTTTCTTGGGACAGGGGCGTTACAATGAGCAGTTCTTC. This translates into CASSFLGQGRYNEQFF.

The V call is TRBV10-3, the J call TRBJ2-7, with TRBD2 identical over 13 bases. Unmatched junction bases numbered 3, after V lost 8 bases and J lost 5 bases. Germline values: CDR1 ENHRY, CDR2 SYGVKD. This CDR3 has 13 residues. DNA for the CDR3: TGTGCCATCGGGGGGACTAGCGGGAACGAGCAGTACTTC. It is translated as CAIGGTSGNEQYF.

The chain recombines TRBV29-1 with TRBJ2-7, with a tentative D call TRBD1 (6 bases). The CDR3 sequence is 12 residues long. Germline V lookup: CDR1 SQVTM, CDR2 ANQGSEA. V was clipped by 6 bases and J by 3 bases, with 12 bases between them. CDR3 DNA: TGCAGCGTCTATTCGACAGGCTACGAGCAGTACTTC. Translation gives CSVYSTGYEQYF.

The rearrangement links TRBV19 to TRBJ2-1, with a possible D match to TRBD1 (5 bases). Germline CDR1 is LNHDA and CDR2 is SQIVND (reference sequence). CDR3 length: 16 amino acids. Trimming took off 4 bases at V and 5 bases at J, with 18 bases between the two ends. This CDR3 is CASSNVLSAGNNEQFF. As DNA, the CDR3 is TGTGCCAGTAGTAATGTTCTGTCGGCAGGGAACAATGAGCAGTTCTTC. The full variable domain, rest sourced from reference TRBV19 and TRBJ2-1, is DGGITQSPKYLFRKEGQNVTLSCEQNLNHDAMYWYRQDPGQGLRLIYYSQIVNDFQKGDIAEGYSVSREKKESFPLTVTSAQKNPTAFYLCASSNVLSAGNNEQFFGPGTRLTVL.

This chain joins TRBV28 and TRBJ1-2, with TRBD1 as a possible D gene (5 bases). Germline V gives CDR1 MDHEN, CDR2 SYDVKM. This CDR3 is built from 15 residues. V was shortened by 4 bases and J by 3 bases, with 15 bases between the two germline ends. The DNA of the CDR3 is TGTGCCAGCAGTTCCCCCGGGGGAGACTACTATGGCTACACCTTC. Residues: CASSSPGGDYYGYTF.

This chain uses TRBV30 with TRBJ2-3; D is perhaps TRBD2 (9 bases). Per the germline V gene, CDR1 is GTSNPN and CDR2 is SVGIG (reference sequence). The CDR3 has 17 amino acids. Trimming removed 4 bases at V and 3 bases at J, with 23 bases between. Written as DNA, the CDR3 is TGTGCCTGGAATCCAGGGGGCGGGAGGGCAGTGACAGATACGCAGTATTTT. It specifies CAWNPGGGRAVTDTQYF.

This sequence joins TRBV3-1 (or the pseudogene TRBV3-2) and TRBJ1-4; D may be TRBD1 (6 bases). This CDR3 has 13 residues. CDR1 LGHDT and CDR2 YNNKEL come from the germline V gene (reference sequence). With 6 bases removed from V and 4 bases from J, the gap between germline ends came to 9 bases. CDR3 sequence reads: CASSGQSNEKLFF. CDR3 nucleotide sequence: TGTGCCAGCAGTGGACAGAGTAATGAAAAACTGTTTTTT.

V usage is TRBV6-6 and J usage is TRBJ1-4, with D perhaps TRBD1 (6 bases). Germline CDR1 MNHNY, CDR2 SVGAGI (reference sequence). The CDR3 has 16 amino acids. Trimming cost V 2 bases and J 4 bases, with 14 bases left between them. The CDR3 DNA follows: TGTGCCAGCAGTTACCGAGGAGACAGGAGTAATGAAAAACTGTTTTTT. Its protein is CASSYRGDRSNEKLFF.

The rearrangement uses TRBV7-9 and TRBJ1-1; maybe TRBD1 (5 bases). V was pared by 7 bases and J by 4 bases, with 16 bases between. The germline V gene has CDR1 SEHNR and CDR2 FQNEAQ (reference sequence). This CDR3 comprises 14 residues. The CDR3, as DNA: TGTGCCAGCACCCTCAGCTTCGGGGGCACTGAAGCTTTCTTT. Translating it yields CASTLSFGGTEAFF.

The genes are TRBV5-4 and TRBJ2-7; TRBD1 matches 7 bases. Germline CDR1 is SGHNT and CDR2 is YYREEE (reference sequence). J lost 6 bases, V lost 7 bases, and 13 bases had no gene match. The length of the CDR3 is 14 residues. The CDR3 is CASGFRGQIREQYF. The CDR3 DNA follows: TGTGCCAGCGGGTTCAGGGGACAGATCCGCGAGCAGTACTTC.

This clone was recorded once. CDR3 nucleotide sequence: TGTGCCAGTAGAATCCTGAGGATCGGGGAAAGAGGGGGCCTCGGTCAGCCCCAGCATTTT. Residues: CASRILRIGERGGLGQPQHF. V gene TRBV19 combines with J gene TRBJ1-5, with TRBD1 matching over 7 bases. V was clipped by 6 bases and J by 6 bases; unmatched bases: 26. The CDR3 length is 20 residues. Germline CDR1 and CDR2: LNHDA and SQIVND (reference sequence).

This chain joins TRBV30 and TRBJ1-1, with 7 bases aligning to TRBD1. The CDR3 consists of 15 residues. The germline CDR1 and CDR2 sequences are GTSNPN and SVGIG (reference sequence). The junction had 11 bases not matched to a gene; V was cut back by 1 base and J by 6 bases. The CDR3 spells CAWSGTHRGTSEAFF. CDR3 DNA sequence: TGTGCCTGGAGTGGTACTCACAGGGGAACATCTGAAGCTTTCTTT.

CDR3 region: CASSPSSGSSQTQYF. The CDR3 DNA follows: TGTGCCAGCTCACCATCTAGCGGGAGTTCGCAGACCCAGTACTTC. The V gene is TRBV18, the J gene TRBJ2-5; 10 bases match TRBD2. Per germline, CDR1 KGHSH and CDR2 LQKENI. Losses at the gene ends were 2 bases for V and 6 bases for J; bases not matched to a gene: 6. This CDR3 has 15 amino acids.

This clone has a single count. The genes are TRBV11-1 and TRBJ1-6; D is unresolved. V shed 2 bases and J shed 5 bases, with 10 bases lying between them. The CDR3 is made up of 15 amino acids. Germline CDR1 reads SGHAT; CDR2 reads FQDESV (reference sequence). CDR3 nucleotide sequence: TGTGCCAGCAGCTTACGGGGTTCCGATAATTCACCCCTCCACTTT. Translating it yields CASSLRGSDNSPLHF.

In this sample, this clone turned up a few times. The rearrangement links TRBV4-2 to TRBJ1-2; D is undetermined. V lost 1 base, J lost 8 bases, and 8 bases lay in between. CDR1 is LGHNA, CDR2 YNFKEQ, per germline. CDR3 size: 12 residues. The CDR3 DNA sequence: TGTGCCAGCAGCCAAGGAGGTCGGGGCTACACCTTC. As protein: CASSQGGRGYTF.

The rearrangement joins TRBV9 to TRBJ2-5; D is uncertain. The germline gives CDR1 SGDLS, CDR2 YYNGEE. There are 15 residues in the CDR3. V dropped 0 bases and J dropped 6 bases, with 15 bases sitting between them. Here the CDR3 DNA reads TGTGCCAGCAGCGTAGATCCGGAGCCCCGGAAGACCCAGTACTTC. Translation gives CASSVDPEPRKTQYF.

V gene TRBV6-1 combines with J gene TRBJ1-4; 10 bases align to TRBD1. V lost 4 bases and J lost 6; bases outside the gene matches: 8. Germline V gene lookup returns CDR1 MNHNS and CDR2 SASEGT. This CDR3 has 16 amino acids. The CDR3 region is CASSGQGADGYEKLFF. The CDR3 DNA follows: TGTGCCAGCAGTGGACAGGGGGCGGACGGTTATGAAAAACTGTTTTTT.

The rearrangement links TRBV19 to TRBJ2-1; 12 bases align to TRBD2. CDR1 LNHDA and CDR2 SQIVND come from the germline V gene (reference sequence). V gave up 7 bases and J gave up 6 bases; unmatched junction bases: 7. The CDR3 loop spans 15 amino acids. This CDR3 reads CASTETSGSPNEQFF. CDR3 in DNA: TGTGCCAGTACTGAGACTAGCGGGAGCCCCAATGAGCAGTTCTTC.

This clone was recorded only once. The V and J genes are TRBV27 and TRBJ2-3, with TRBD2 as a possible D gene (6 bases). Germline values: CDR1 MNHEY, CDR2 SMNVEV (reference sequence). Trimming removed 4 bases from V and 1 base from J, with 9 bases in between. The CDR3 is made up of 14 amino acids. CDR3 loop: CASSWRVGTDTQYF. The CDR3 DNA follows: TGTGCCAGCAGTTGGAGGGTCGGCACAGATACGCAGTATTTT.

Judged by abundance, this clone is medium-sized. V gene TRBV24-1 combines with J gene TRBJ1-2; the match to TRBD1 covers 9 bases. CDR1 KGHDR and CDR2 SFDVKD come from the germline V gene. This CDR3 has 13 amino acids. V lost 8 bases, J lost 4 bases, and 4 bases stayed unmatched. CDR3 in DNA: TGTGCCACCAAGGGACAGGGCTTCTATGGCTACACCTTC. The encoded protein is CATKGQGFYGYTF.

CDR3 sequence (DNA): TGTGCCACCAGTGACTCAGTTTTTAGCACAGATACGCAGTATTTT. Protein: CATSDSVFSTDTQYF. V and J are TRBV24-1 and TRBJ2-3; no definite D call. The length of the CDR3 is 15 residues. Germline loops: CDR1 KGHDR, CDR2 SFDVKD. Trimming left V 4 bases short and J 0 bases short, with 10 bases between.